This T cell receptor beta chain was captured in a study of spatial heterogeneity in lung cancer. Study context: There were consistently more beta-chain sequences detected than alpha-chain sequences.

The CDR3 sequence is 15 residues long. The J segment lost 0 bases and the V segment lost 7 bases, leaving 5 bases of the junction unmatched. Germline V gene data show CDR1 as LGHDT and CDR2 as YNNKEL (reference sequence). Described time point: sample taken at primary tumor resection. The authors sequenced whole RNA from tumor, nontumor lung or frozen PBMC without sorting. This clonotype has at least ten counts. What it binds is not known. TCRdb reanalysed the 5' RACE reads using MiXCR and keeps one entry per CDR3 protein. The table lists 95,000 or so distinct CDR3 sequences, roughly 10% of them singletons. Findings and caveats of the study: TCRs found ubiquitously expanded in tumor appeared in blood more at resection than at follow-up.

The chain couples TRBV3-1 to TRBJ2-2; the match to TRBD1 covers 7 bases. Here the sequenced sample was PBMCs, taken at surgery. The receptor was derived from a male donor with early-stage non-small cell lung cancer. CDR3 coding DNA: TGTGCCAGCACCACGGACAGGACGAACACCGGGGAGCTGTTTTTT. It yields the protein CASTTDRTNTGELFF.